Shown below are 26 T cell receptor beta chains from a single sample sequenced in a study of cytomegalovirus exposure and HLA in healthy donors (dated by TCRdb to about 2017). Libraries came from the immunoSEQ multiplex PCR assay. TCRdb's version of the immuneACCESS table is confined to in-frame rearrangements and falls short of the full clone set. An unresolved V gene accounts for under half of the shortfall where checked; the remainder is of unknown origin. For this sample there are under 100,000 clones; about 95% appear just once. The ten biggest clones cover approximately 1.4% of the sample. Sequenced material: PBMCs. The source is a woman aged 18 to 35 in good health and CMV-seronegative.

The chain uses TRBV10-1 and TRBJ2-1; 9 bases align to TRBD1. This CDR3 is 15 amino acids long. Unmatched junction bases numbered 10, after V lost 6 bases and J lost 7 bases. Germline V gene data show CDR1 as WNHNN and CDR2 as SYGVQD (reference sequence). This CDR3 reads CASSSGGTGFNEQFF. Written as DNA, the CDR3 is TGCGCCAGCAGCAGTGGTGGGACAGGGTTTAATGAGCAGTTCTTC.

As DNA, the CDR3 is TGTGCCTGGAGTGTCGGGACTAGCGGGAGGGCGGTCCCCTACAATGAGCAGTTCTTC. It encodes CAWSVGTSGRAVPYNEQFF. The rearrangement joins TRBV30 to TRBJ2-1; TRBD2 matches 16 bases. Germline assignment: CDR1 GTSNPN and CDR2 SVGIG (reference sequence). This CDR3 spans 19 amino acids. The ends lost 0 bases at V and 2 bases at J; junction bases unmatched: 7.

The chain recombines TRBV19 with TRBJ1-1; the D gene is possibly TRBD1 (5 bases). Germline-derived CDR1 and CDR2 are LNHDA and SQIVND (reference sequence). The V gene lost 4 bases and the J gene lost 4 bases, with 13 bases spanning the gap. This CDR3 is built from 14 residues. The CDR3 region is CASSSAGVGTEAFF. In DNA, the CDR3 is TGTGCCAGTAGTAGCGCGGGGGTAGGCACTGAAGCTTTCTTT.

This clone occurred once. V is TRBV11-2 and J is TRBJ2-7; possible D gene TRBD2, 6 bases. Looked up from germline, CDR1 is SGHAT and CDR2 is FQNNGV. There are 16 residues in the CDR3. Trimming stripped 4 bases from V and 5 bases from J, with 21 bases between. The CDR3 DNA sequence: TGTGCCAGCAGCTCCTTGGGGGGACCAACTTCCCACGAGCAGTACTTC. Its translation: CASSSLGGPTSHEQYF.

The chain employs TRBV25-1 and TRBJ2-7; TRBD1 aligns across 9 bases. With V trimmed by 4 bases and J by 5 bases, 12 bases remained unmatched. Germline V gene lookup returns CDR1 MGHDK and CDR2 SYGVNS. The CDR3 spans 16 residues. The CDR3 coding sequence is TGTGCCAGCAGTGGAAGCCGGGACAGGGCTTCCCACGAGCAGTACTTC. Translating gives CASSGSRDRASHEQYF.

The rearrangement joins TRBV18 to TRBJ1-5; D may be TRBD1 (6 bases). CDR1 and CDR2 from the germline V gene are KGHSH and LQKENI. This CDR3 region has 16 residues. V lost 2 bases to trimming and J lost 4 bases, with 15 bases between them. In DNA, the CDR3 is TGTGCCAGCTCACCAGTAGGGGGGGCGCAGAATCAGCCCCAGCATTTT. It codes for CASSPVGGAQNQPQHF.

In DNA, the CDR3 is TGTGCCAGCAGTTTCGGAGGCCCCGGAAACATTCAGTACTTC. The encoded protein is CASSFGGPGNIQYF. The chain carries TRBV27 and TRBJ2-4; D may be TRBD2 (5 bases). The V and J ends lost 3 bases and 6 bases respectively, with 12 bases between them. The CDR3 runs to 14 residues. Germline CDR1 reads MNHEY; CDR2 reads SMNVEV (reference sequence).

This clone was counted a few times. The V and J genes are TRBV2 and TRBJ1-2; D not resolved. Germline V gene data show CDR1 as SNHLY and CDR2 as FYNNEI. Trimming pared 4 bases from V and 0 bases from J, leaving 6 bases between. This CDR3 contains 13 residues. The CDR3 reads CASSGSANYGYTF. In DNA form, the CDR3 reads TGTGCCAGCAGTGGGTCAGCTAACTATGGCTACACCTTC. Full variable domain (outside the CDR3, taken from reference TRBV2 and TRBJ1-2): EPEVTQTPSHQVTQMGQEVILRCVPISNHLYFYWYRQILGQKVEFLVSFYNNEISEKSEIFDDQFSVERPDGSNFTLKIRSTKLEDSAMYFCASSGSANYGYTFGSGTRLTVV.

The chain uses TRBV30 and TRBJ1-2; D call uncertain. V was clipped by 7 bases and J by 8 bases, with 23 bases between them. The V gene's germline CDR1 is GTSNPN and CDR2 SVGIG (reference sequence). The CDR3 sequence is 14 residues long. For the CDR3, the DNA is TGTGCCTCCAGTTATCGTCAGGCTTCTTGGGGCTACACCTTC. It yields the protein CASSYRQASWGYTF. Together with reference TRBV30 and TRBJ1-2, the CDR3 gives the full variable domain: SQTIHQWPATLVQPVGSPLSLECTVEGTSNPNLYWYRQAAGRGLQLLFYSVGIGQISSEVPQNLSASRPQDRQFILSSKKLLLSDSGFYLCASSYRQASWGYTFGSGTRLTVV.

A remark on this clone: The same CDR3 arises from other DNA sequences in this sample as well. The gene calls are TRBV7-8 and TRBJ2-1, with TRBD2 matching over 7 bases. The CDR3 runs to 15 residues. The trim removed 1 base at V and 1 base at J, leaving 1 base unmatched. Looked up from germline, CDR1 is SGHVS and CDR2 is FQNEAQ. CDR3 sequence reads: CASSLVGGSYNEQFF. CDR3 DNA sequence: TGTGCCAGCAGCTTAGTGGGAGGGTCCTACAATGAGCAGTTCTTC.

The V and J genes are TRBV5-1 and TRBJ2-3; a weak D match, TRBD2 (5 bases). V lost 0 bases, J lost 7 bases, and 15 bases lay in between. CDR3 length: 15 residues. CDR1 SGHRS and CDR2 YFSETQ come from the germline V gene. The CDR3 region is CASSLGGSTDNTQYF. Here the CDR3 DNA reads TGCGCCAGCAGCTTGGGAGGGAGTACCGATAATACGCAGTATTTT.

The rearrangement joins TRBV13 to TRBJ2-5; TRBD1 is a possible D gene (5 bases). The CDR3 totals 13 residues. V was pared by 1 base and J by 4 bases, with 7 bases between. Germline V CDR1 and CDR2: PRHDT, FYEKMQ (reference sequence). CDR3 coding DNA: TGTGCCAGCAGCTTAGATCAGGGAGAGACCCAGTACTTC. This codes for CASSLDQGETQYF.

The J gene is TRBJ2-3, the V gene TRBV14; D possibly corresponds to TRBD2 (5 bases). The CDR3 is 16 residues long. CDR1 and CDR2 from the germline V gene are SGHDN and FVKESK. Trimming removed 6 bases at V and 5 bases at J, with 21 bases between. CDR3 bases: TGTGCCAGCAGTTATAATCGGCGGCTAGCTGGAGATACGCAGTATTTT. Its protein product is CASSYNRRLAGDTQYF.

The chain couples TRBV7-8 to TRBJ2-3; 7 nucleotides match TRBD2. V shed 5 bases and J 4 bases; nucleotides not matched to a gene: 9. The CDR3 extends over 15 amino acids. In germline, CDR1 is SGHVS, CDR2 FQNEAQ. CDR3 sequence reads: CASSLWAGAPDTQYF. CDR3 coding DNA: TGTGCCAGCAGCCTATGGGCGGGAGCCCCAGATACGCAGTATTTT.

The CDR3 region has the DNA TGTGCCAGCTCAAATACAGGGGCGAACACTGAAGCTTTCTTT. Translation: CASSNTGANTEAFF. J is TRBJ1-1 and V is TRBV18, with 7 nucleotides matching TRBD1. The germline gives CDR1 KGHSH, CDR2 LQKENI. With V trimmed by 5 bases and J by 1 base, 4 bases remained unmatched. The CDR3 loop spans 14 amino acids.

This chain uses TRBV6-5 with TRBJ2-7; a weak D match, TRBD2 (5 bases). Germline V CDR1 and CDR2: MNHEY, SVGAGI. The CDR3 covers 14 residues. The V and J ends lost 0 bases and 1 base respectively, with 7 bases between them. The CDR3 region is CASSYSRRSYEQYF. CDR3 coding DNA: TGTGCCAGCAGTTACTCTCGGAGGTCCTACGAGCAGTACTTC.

The J gene is TRBJ1-5, the V gene TRBV28; TRBD1 matches at 8 bases. V trimming: 9 bases; J trimming: 4 bases; junction bases outside the gene matches: 11. The CDR3 loop spans 15 amino acids. Germline values: CDR1 MDHEN, CDR2 SYDVKM. CDR3 in DNA: TGTGCCAGTGTCACACCGACAGGGGATAATCAGCCCCAGCATTTT. Its protein is CASVTPTGDNQPQHF.

This clone was detected only once. V usage is TRBV6-6 and J usage is TRBJ2-1; the match to TRBD2 covers 8 bases. CDR3 length: 15 amino acids. Trimming at V came to 2 bases and at J to 7 bases, leaving 7 bases not matched to a gene. Germline-derived CDR1 and CDR2 are MNHNY and SVGAGI (reference sequence). The DNA for the CDR3 is TGTGCCAGCAGTTACATCGGGGGACTAGGGAATGAGCAGTTCTTC. This gives the protein CASSYIGGLGNEQFF.

The chain employs TRBV4-1 and TRBJ1-5, with 9 bases that match TRBD1. This CDR3 contains 17 residues. The germline CDR1 and CDR2 sequences are MGHRA and YSYEKL. Trimming took 3 bases from V and 11 from J; bases not matched to a gene: 17. The CDR3 sequence is CASSQTTGGAVGKTQHF. The CDR3 coding sequence is TGCGCCAGCAGCCAGACTACAGGGGGCGCGGTGGGTAAGACCCAGCATTTT.

CDR3 nucleotide sequence: TGTGCCAGCAGCGCACGCCCGACTAGCGGGGCGTCCTACAATGAGCAGTTCTTC. Its protein product is CASSARPTSGASYNEQFF. The J gene is TRBJ2-1, the V gene TRBV7-6; TRBD2 matches 11 bases. This CDR3 spans 18 amino acids. Germline-derived CDR1 and CDR2 are SGHVS and FNYEAQ. V was pared by 5 bases and J by 1 base, with 10 bases of the junction left unmatched.

The chain links TRBV19 to TRBJ1-1, with 7 bases identical to TRBD1. Germline V gene sequence: CDR1 LNHDA, CDR2 SQIVND (reference sequence). The CDR3 runs 16 residues. The V gene end was trimmed by 7 bases and the J gene end by 11 bases; junction bases not matched to a gene: 22. CDR3 DNA: TGTGCCAGTAAGTGGTCAGGGGGACGGGTCCCCTCTGGGGCTTTCTTT. Translated, it gives CASKWSGGRVPSGAFF.

CDR3 protein: CASSPSEATDTQYF. CDR3 coding DNA: TGTGCCAGCAGCCCTTCAGAGGCGACAGATACGCAGTATTTT. The chain employs TRBV7-9 and TRBJ2-3; D call uncertain. The CDR3 runs 14 residues. CDR1 is SEHNR, CDR2 FQNEAQ, per germline (reference sequence). Between the trimmed V and J ends, which lost 5 bases and 3 bases, there was a span of 12 bases.

This chain links TRBV11-2 with TRBJ2-7, with TRBD2 matching over 8 bases. There are 16 residues in the CDR3. V lost 4 bases to trimming and J lost 1 base; unmatched junction nucleotides: 9. CDR1 is SGHAT, CDR2 FQNNGV, per germline. The CDR3 coding sequence is TGTGCCAGCAGCTCCGTTAGCGGGGATACATCCTACGAGCAGTACTTC. This encodes CASSSVSGDTSYEQYF.

This chain links TRBV7-9 with TRBJ2-1; D possibly corresponds to TRBD1 (6 bases). Trimming took off 5 bases at V and 10 bases at J, with 12 bases between the two ends. From germline, CDR1 is SEHNR and CDR2 FQNEAQ (reference sequence). The CDR3 loop spans 12 amino acids. CDR3 sequence reads: CASSLQGIEQFF. For the CDR3, the DNA is TGTGCCAGCAGCCTACAGGGAATAGAGCAGTTCTTC.

The J gene is TRBJ2-7, the V gene TRBV15, with TRBD2 identical over 7 bases. Losses at the gene ends were 1 base for V and 3 bases for J; bases not matched to a gene: 9. Germline CDR1 LNHNV, CDR2 YYDKDF (reference sequence). This CDR3 contains 16 residues. The CDR3 DNA follows: TGTGCCACCAGCAGAGGGGGGGGAGCCGGAAGCTACGAGCAGTACTTC. This codes for CATSRGGGAGSYEQYF.

This chain joins TRBV7-9 and TRBJ2-7; D gene uncertain. V lost 4 bases and J lost 12, with 13 bases in between. The CDR3 spans 11 residues. The germline CDR1 and CDR2 sequences are SEHNR and FQNEAQ (reference sequence). The CDR3 DNA reads as TGTGCCAGCAGCTCCGTAGGCAGGATGTACTTC. Amino acid sequence: CASSSVGRMYF.